The rows below give T cell receptor beta chains drawn from one sample of a study of T cells in Graves' hyperthyroidism and ophthalmopathy. TCRdb reprocessed the multiplex PCR reads via MiXCR and lists one record per CDR3 protein. The data contain some 500,000 distinct CDR3 sequences, around 24% of them singletons. The specimen was blood. The receptor set was obtained from a woman in her 30s with Graves' ophthalmopathy. The conserved cysteine and the conserved F or W are not part of the CDR3 here. Clone size appears in some rows only: once, few, many, or a class for an expanded clone.

size,V,CDR3
many,TRBV29-1,SVELQDRSYEQY
few,TRBV2,ASGDSPSSTDTQY
many,TRBV7-2,ASTRLQARTGYGYT
-,TRBV30,AWRSPPVVEQY
few,TRBV10-3,AISEGREDTEAF
few,TRBV19,ASTTGTYQPQH
many,TRBV29-1,SGARHSPSLGNYGYT
few,TRBV20-1,SAPRDTPEAF
few,TRBV7-3,ASRQGAGTGELF
many,TRBV7-8,ASSLTVTGELF
many,TRBV9,ASSPHRGEETQY
many,TRBV11-2,ASSLSTGAETQY
many,TRBV20-1,SATGGPSYEQY
many,TRBV19,ASSIIVMNTEAF
many,TRBV6-5,ASSYSDRREQY
-,TRBV5-1,ASSWGTVEETQY
few,TRBV4-2,ASSHLTTAGELF
-,TRBV6-1,ASRVTVQETQY
many,TRBV3-1,ASSQHDRTNTIY
-,TRBV11-2,ASSSLLGLDTQETQY
many,TRBV7-9,ASSLGDRGGNEAF
many,TRBV28,ASRQTGGGETQY
many,TRBV20-1,SARGAGSGNTIY
many,TRBV20-1,SASWAGTGISGANVLT
-,TRBV4-2,ASSQEGDGSNQPQH
-,TRBV12-3/TRBV12-4,ASRWTSGGPGKLL
-,TRBV11-2,ASSAGRTTEAF
few,TRBV5-1,ASSFPRGERHTEAF
once,TRBV6-1,ASRLSGTHTGELF
many,TRBV10-3,AITTGQGRPNTEAF
few,TRBV20-1,SAGGGYQPQH
-,TRBV7-3,ASSPRIGTRAYEQY
many,TRBV6-2/TRBV6-3,ASARDGHGYT
-,TRBV12-3/TRBV12-4,ASREGGHAF
-,TRBV6-1,ASRPVGAAYYGYT
many,TRBV5-1,ASSLARTNTEAF
many,TRBV2,ASSGQGGTGELF
few,TRBV10-3,AIRVNDEQY
many,TRBV12-3/TRBV12-4,ASSWKQWAEAF